A selection of T cell receptor beta chains follows, all from one sample in a study of molecular identifiers for immune sequencing clone quantification. In TCRdb, the PCR reads were re-called with MiXCR into one record per CDR3 protein. The sample lists approximately 97,000 distinct CDR3 sequences, 20% to 25% occurring once. The source material was naive CD8+ T cells from blood, with Jurkat cell RNA spiked in. These receptors all stem from a human donor in good health. Some libraries in this study had Jurkat cell RNA spiked in. Both conserved end residues are part of each CDR3. The D gene is left open where the match is weak. Clone size is not always given. Where it is, it says once, few, many or a class for expanded clones.

size,J,D,V,DNA,CDR3
many,TRBJ2-7,TRBD2,TRBV29-1,TGCAGCGTTGAACTCCCCGGGGTAGCGGGGATCCACTACGAGCAGTACTTC,CSVELPGVAGIHYEQYF
many,TRBJ2-5,.,TRBV19,TGTGCCAGTAGTATAGTGACTAGGGGTACAGAGACCCAGTACTTC,CASSIVTRGTETQYF
few,TRBJ2-7,TRBD2,TRBV4-3,TGCGCCAGCAGCCAAGAGTGGGGACTACTGAACGAGCAGTACTTC,CASSQEWGLLNEQYF
.,TRBJ2-7,.,TRBV2,TGTGCCAGCAGTTCGAGACACCGCTACGAGCAGTACTTC,CASSSRHRYEQYF
few,TRBJ2-5,.,TRBV13,TGTGCCAGCAGCTTAGTCGACAGCGAAGAGCCCCAGTACTTC,CASSLVDSEEPQYF
many,TRBJ2-7,TRBD2,TRBV27,TGTGCCAGCAGGGGGGGACTAGCGCCTTCCGAGCAGTACTTC,CASRGGLAPSEQYF
few,TRBJ2-4,.,TRBV6-2/TRBV6-3,TGTGCCAGCAGTTACACATTAACCGAAGCCAAAAACATTCAGTACTTC,CASSYTLTEAKNIQYF
many,TRBJ1-5,.,TRBV4-3,TGCGCCAGCAGCCAAGCGACAGGCAATCAGCCCCAGCATTTT,CASSQATGNQPQHF
many,TRBJ2-7,.,TRBV7-9,TGTGCCAGCAGCTCGCCCCTGGGCAGTTACGAGCAGTACTTC,CASSSPLGSYEQYF
many,TRBJ2-1,.,TRBV21-1,TGTGCCAGCACCCCCTGGCGGGCCGGGATCGGTGAGCAGTTCTTC,CASTPWRAGIGEQFF
.,TRBJ2-7,.,TRBV28,TGTGCCAGCATTTTTCTCCTCAGGGGCAACGAGCAGTACTTC,CASIFLLRGNEQYF
many,TRBJ2-3,TRBD1,TRBV7-2,TGTGCCAGCAGCCACCGGGACAGGACCACAGATACGCAGTATTTT,CASSHRDRTTDTQYF
.,TRBJ2-1,.,TRBV14,TGTGCCAGCAGCCAACCCCGGGTCAGAAGCTCCTACAATGAGCAGTCCTTC,CASSQPRVRSSYNEQSF
.,TRBJ1-5,TRBD1,TRBV6-1,TGTGCCAGCAGTACCGGGACAGGGGGTATAGGGAGCAATCAGCCCCAGCATTTT,CASSTGTGGIGSNQPQHF
many,TRBJ2-1,.,TRBV30,TGTGCCTGGAGTCAACCGGGGGCCTACAATGAGCAGTTCTTC,CAWSQPGAYNEQFF
few,TRBJ1-2,.,TRBV20-1,TGCAGTGCCGGTCTTGATGGCTACACCTTC,CSAGLDGYTF
many,TRBJ2-6,.,TRBV13,TGTGCCAGCAGCCTGGGACCGCACTCTGGGGCCAACGTCCTGACTTTC,CASSLGPHSGANVLTF
many,TRBJ2-7,TRBD2,TRBV28,TGTGCCAGCAGTTCCGGACTAGCGGGCCCCTACGAGCAGTACTTC,CASSSGLAGPYEQYF
.,TRBJ2-1,TRBD2,TRBV7-3,TGTGCCAGCAGCTTATTCGTGGCCCGGACTAGCGGGAGAAACAACAATGAGCAGTTCTTC,CASSLFVARTSGRNNNEQFF
many,TRBJ2-2,TRBD2,TRBV14,TGTGCCAGCAGCCTCCTAGCGGGTTTTACCGGGGAGCTGTTTTTT,CASSLLAGFTGELFF
many,TRBJ2-2,.,TRBV7-9,TGTGCCAGCAGCCCTTCAGTGAACACCGGGGAGCTGTTTTTT,CASSPSVNTGELFF
once,TRBJ2-1,TRBD2,TRBV12-3/TRBV12-4,TGTGCCAGCAGGAATAGCGGGGGGCCCTCCTACAGTGAGCAGTTCTTC,CASRNSGGPSYSEQFF
many,TRBJ2-5,.,TRBV28,TGTGCCAGCAGTTTATTTGGCCCCCTCGTAGAGACCCAGTACTTC,CASSLFGPLVETQYF
few,TRBJ2-1,.,TRBV29-1,TGCAGCATAGAGGACAACTACAATGAGCAGTTCTTC,CSIEDNYNEQFF
many,TRBJ2-2,.,TRBV7-2,TGTGCCAGCAGCCCTAGTGGAGGGTTTAACACCGGGGAGCTGTTTTTT,CASSPSGGFNTGELFF
few,TRBJ2-7,.,TRBV7-2,TGTGCCAGCAGCTTAAGTCGTGAGCGGGCCCCCTACGAGCAGTACTTC,CASSLSRERAPYEQYF
few,TRBJ2-5,TRBD1,TRBV19,TGTGCCAGTAGTATTCAGGGGGTAGAGACCCAGTACTTC,CASSIQGVETQYF
few,TRBJ2-2,.,TRBV25-1,TGTGCCAGCAGTGCCAAGTATACCGGGGAGCTGTTTTTT,CASSAKYTGELFF
few,TRBJ2-5,TRBD2,TRBV20-1,TGCAGTGCTACCGTATCGGTAGCGGGGAGACAAGAGACCCAGTACTTC,CSATVSVAGRQETQYF
few,TRBJ2-6,TRBD1,TRBV12-3/TRBV12-4,TGTGCCAGCATCACGGACAGGGCCTCTGGGGCCAACGTCCTGACTTTC,CASITDRASGANVLTF
few,TRBJ1-6,TRBD1,TRBV9,TGTGCCAGCAGCCAGGGGGGGCAGGGATCACCCCTCCACTTT,CASSQGGQGSPLHF
many,TRBJ2-1,.,TRBV14,TGTGCCAGCAGCCAGGTGCCTAATGAGCAGTTCTTC,CASSQVPNEQFF
many,TRBJ1-1,.,TRBV28,TGTGCCAGCAGATTAGGGGGGGCCACTGAAGCTTTCTTT,CASRLGGATEAFF
many,TRBJ2-4,.,TRBV4-3,TGCGCCAGCAGCCAAGACAGGATCCCTACTGCCAAAAACATTCAGTACTTC,CASSQDRIPTAKNIQYF
many,TRBJ2-7,TRBD1,TRBV7-9,TGTGCCAGCACCTCCGGGACAGGCTACGAGCAGTACTTC,CASTSGTGYEQYF
many,TRBJ2-3,.,TRBV11-2,TGTGCCAGCAGCACGGGACTCCCAGATACGCAGTATTTT,CASSTGLPDTQYF
many,TRBJ2-5,.,TRBV7-8,TGTGCCAGCAGCTCGCCCTTCGGGGGCCAAGAGACCCAGTACTTC,CASSSPFGGQETQYF
many,TRBJ1-2,.,TRBV7-8,TGTGCCAGCAGCCCCGGGACACCTTATGGCTACACCTTC,CASSPGTPYGYTF
many,TRBJ2-3,TRBD1,TRBV7-6,TGTGCCAGCAGCCCCAGGGACAGGGAAGCAGATACGCAGTATTTT,CASSPRDREADTQYF
many,TRBJ2-7,TRBD1,TRBV30,TGTGCCTGGGACGCCCCCTTGGACAGGGTGTATGTCGAGCAGTACTTC,CAWDAPLDRVYVEQYF
many,TRBJ1-6,.,TRBV4-2,TGTGCCAGCAGCCAAGATCTGGACGACGCCTCGCCCCTCCACTTT,CASSQDLDDASPLHF
many,TRBJ2-7,.,TRBV7-2,TGTGCCAGCAGCGCCGGCGCCTTCTACGAGCAGTACTTC,CASSAGAFYEQYF
many,TRBJ1-5,.,TRBV12-3/TRBV12-4,TGTGCCAGCAGTCCTCAGGGAATGAATCAGCCCCAGCATTTT,CASSPQGMNQPQHF
many,TRBJ2-2,.,TRBV7-6,TGTGCCAGCAGCCAATTCACTGCCGGGACAAAGATGAACACCGGGGAGCTGTTTTTT,CASSQFTAGTKMNTGELFF
.,TRBJ2-3,.,TRBV7-2,TGTGCCAGCAGCTCCTATGCGGCGGCGGTCACAGATACGCAGTATTTT,CASSSYAAAVTDTQYF
few,TRBJ2-3,TRBD1,TRBV27,TGTGCCAGCAGTTTAAAGGGGGCTAGCACAGATACGCAGTATTTT,CASSLKGASTDTQYF